This T cell receptor beta chain was observed in a study of CD8 T cells in ankylosing spondylitis. Findings and limits, study-wide: Among TCR beta sequences, a motif of under 10 highly homologous variants appeared characteristic of ankylosing spondylitis blood.

TCRdb independently ran MiXCR on the 5' RACE reads; one entry per CDR3 protein. The sample has approximately 540,000 distinct CDR3 sequences, approximately 12% seen once. This clonotype was counted a few times. Its antigen is unidentified. An end of the junction does not agree with germline; a read error may underlie this. The CDR3 totals 15 residues. Germline CDR1 reads SGHRS; CDR2 reads YFSETQ. Source material: blood, either unsorted or a sorted T cell fraction (not recorded which). The V gene is TRBV5-1, the J gene TRBJ1-2, with D unresolved. The TCR originated in a male donor with ankylosing spondylitis. The CDR3, as DNA: TGCGCCAGCAGACTACCCGGGAACCGGAACTCTGGCTACACCTTC. Its translation is CASRLPGNRNSGYTF. Full variable domain (rest looked up from reference TRBV5-1 and TRBJ1-2): KAGVTQTPRYLIKTRGQQVTLSCSPISGHRSVSWYQQTPGQGLQFLFEYFSETQRNKGNFPGRFSGRQFSNSRSEMNVSTLELGDSALYLCASRLPGNRNSGYTFGSGTRLTVV.